This TCR beta chain came from a study of regulatory T cells in long-lasting Graves disease. Time point given: newly diagnosed GD, antithyroid drugs for less than 3 months. The TCR library was prepared using RNA isolated from PBMCs. HTBI primers from iRepertoire and Arm-PCR of CDR3 regions yielded the TCR beta libraries. In the authors' methods: Looking across samples, the authors found 55 to 70 TRBV and approximately 14 TRBJ segments. TCRdb re-called the multiplex PCR reads with MiXCR, one entry per CDR3 protein. The V and J calls and clone size come from TCRdb's table, not from the authors' own analysis. The sample records about 350,000 distinct CDR3 sequences, 15% to 20% being singletons. The CDR3 contains 14 residues. V lost 5 bases and J lost 5, with 15 bases in between. These same records also appear under a second study, on T cells in Graves' hyperthyroidism and ophthalmopathy. That work states: The HTBI set primed first-round TCR CDR3 RT-PCR.

The material was peripheral blood mononuclear cells (PBMCs), obtained at new diagnosis, from a patient treated with antithyroid drugs. V usage is TRBV12-3 or TRBV12-4 and J usage is TRBJ1-2, with D unresolved. This receptor was obtained from a man in his forties with Graves disease. The CDR3 loop is CASSHTSGGYGYTF. The CDR3, as DNA: TGTGCCAGCAGTCATACGTCCGGAGGATATGGCTACACCTTC.